Listed here are 19 T cell receptor beta chains from one sample, sequenced in a study of T cell repertoires in cytomegalovirus infection. TCRdb reprocessed the reads with MiXCR, giving one entry per CDR3 protein. Among about 600,000 distinct CDR3 sequences listed, roughly a quarter were seen once. The material sequenced was CD8+ T cells from PBMCs. The receptors stem from a human donor in good health (CMV status not recorded). Some clones in this sample may be carry-over from other donors' samples.

The chain recombines TRBV29-1 with TRBJ1-2; D is unresolved. The CDR3 is 11 amino acids. V lost 8 bases and J 6 bases, leaving 13 bases between the germline ends. Germline CDR1 reads SQVTM; CDR2 reads ANQGSEA. In DNA, the CDR3 is TGCAGCTCCTTAACGGTGCATGGCTACACCTTC. Translation: CSSLTVHGYTF. The complete variable domain, with remaining parts taken from reference TRBV29-1 and TRBJ1-2, reads SAVISQKPSRDICQRGTSLTIQCQVDSQVTMMFWYRQQPGQSLTLIATANQGSEATYESGFVIDKFPISRPNLTFSTLTVSNMSPEDSSIYLCSSLTVHGYTFGSGTRLTVV.

This clonotype was observed a few times. This chain connects TRBV7-9 to TRBJ2-3; D is unresolved. The V gene's germline CDR1 is SEHNR and CDR2 FQNEAQ (reference sequence). V lost 5 bases, J lost 4 bases, and 13 bases lay in between. The CDR3 is 14 amino acids. CDR3 in amino acids: CASSPPGTADTQYF. The DNA of the CDR3 is TGTGCCAGCAGCCCCCCCGGAACCGCAGATACGCAGTATTTT.

This clonotype was detected a few times. This rearrangement joins TRBV20-1 to TRBJ1-2; D ambiguous. Germline CDR1 reads DFQATT; CDR2 reads SNEGSKA (reference sequence). The CDR3 spans 13 residues. V was cut by 0 bases and J by 2 bases, with 7 bases left in between. The CDR3 sequence: CSARDSRNYGYTF. CDR3 nucleotides: TGCAGTGCTAGAGATTCCAGGAACTATGGCTACACCTTC.

For this clonotype: Given a much more abundant clone one base away, this may be a read error. The V and J genes are TRBV6-2 or TRBV6-3 and TRBJ2-2; D uncertain. The V end lost 2 bases, the J end lost 6 bases, and 7 bases lay between the germline ends. This CDR3 is built from 13 residues. Germline CDR1 MNHEY, CDR2 SVGEGT. For the CDR3, the DNA is TGTGCCAGCAGTTACGTTCCGGCCGGGGAGCTGTTTTTT. It codes for CASSYVPAGELFF.

In its sample, this clonotype was seen many times. The chain carries TRBV27 and TRBJ2-7; perhaps TRBD2 as D (6 bases). V was clipped by 7 bases and J by 0 bases, with 13 bases between them. This CDR3 contains 14 residues. CDR1 and CDR2 from the germline V gene are MNHEY and SMNVEV (reference sequence). The DNA of the CDR3 is TGTGCCAGCACCTGGAGGGTGGGCTCCTACGAGCAGTACGTC. This codes for CASTWRVGSYEQYV.

This clonotype came up many times. The chain has TRBV7-2 and TRBJ2-7; D remains ambiguous. The CDR3 extends over 14 amino acids. V dropped 2 bases and J dropped 2 bases, with 10 bases sitting between them. The germline gives CDR1 SGHTA, CDR2 FQGNSA. The CDR3 DNA sequence: TGTGCCAGCAGCTTAACAGCGCAAACCTACGAGCAGTACTTC. This encodes CASSLTAQTYEQYF. Complete variable domain (other parts from reference TRBV7-2 and TRBJ2-7): GAGVSQSPSNKVTEKGKDVELRCDPISGHTALYWYRQSLGQGLEFLIYFQGNSAPDKSGLPSDRFSAERTGGSVSTLTIQRTQQEDSAVYLCASSLTAQTYEQYFGPGTRLTVT.

The rearrangement links TRBV2 to TRBJ2-2, with D perhaps assigned TRBD1 or TRBD2 (6 bases each). V lost 7 bases and J lost 1, with 16 bases in between. Germline V CDR1 and CDR2: SNHLY, FYNNEI. The CDR3 extends over 16 amino acids. In nucleotides, the CDR3 is TGTGCCAGCACTCACCCGGAGGGGGGGAACACCGGGGAGCTGTTTTTT. This codes for CASTHPEGGNTGELFF.

There are a few counts of this clonotype. The chain combines TRBV25-1 with TRBJ1-5, with TRBD1 as a possible D gene (5 bases). CDR3 length: 14 amino acids. Germline CDR1 is MGHDK and CDR2 is SYGVNS. V gave up 5 bases and J gave up 7 bases, with 15 bases separating them. The CDR3 region has the DNA TGTGCCAGCAGTCCCCGGGGGGTGGGGCAGCCCCAGCATTTT. The encoded protein is CASSPRGVGQPQHF. The full variable domain, rest sourced from reference TRBV25-1 and TRBJ1-5, is EADIYQTPRYLVIGTGKKITLECSQTMGHDKMYWYQQDPGMELHLIHYSYGVNSTEKGDLSSESTVSRIRTEHFPLTLESARPSHTSQYLCASSPRGVGQPQHFGDGTRLSIL.

This rearrangement joins TRBV12-3 or TRBV12-4 to TRBJ2-2; D is uncertain. The CDR3 covers 12 residues. The V end was cut by 11 bases, the J end by 1 base, with 8 bases between. This chain's CDR3 is CAGEKNTGELFF. CDR3 in DNA: TGTGCCGGGGAAAAGAACACCGGGGAGCTGTTTTTT.

The chain couples TRBV28 to TRBJ2-1, with 11 bases aligning to TRBD2. Trimming took 2 bases from V and 12 from J; bases not matched to a gene: 9. CDR1 and CDR2 from the germline V gene are MDHEN and SYDVKM. This CDR3 comprises 15 residues. The CDR3 DNA reads as TGTGCCAGCAGTTTAAAACCTCTAGCGGGGGGTTCGCAGTTCTTC. Translation gives CASSLKPLAGGSQFF.

The chain joins TRBV20-1 to TRBJ2-1; 10 positions agree with TRBD2. The length of the CDR3 is 19 residues. Per the germline V gene, CDR1 is DFQATT and CDR2 is SNEGSKA (reference sequence). The V segment lost 0 bases and the J segment 0 bases; nucleotides outside the gene matches: 11. The CDR3 nucleotides read TGCAGTGCTAGAGATAGGCTAGCGGGGGTTAGGAGCTCCTACAATGAGCAGTTCTTC. This gives the protein CSARDRLAGVRSSYNEQFF.

The chain recombines TRBV19 with TRBJ2-3; D is tentatively TRBD1 or TRBD2 (6 bases each). CDR1 LNHDA and CDR2 SQIVND come from the germline V gene (reference sequence). Trimming removed 5 bases at V and 2 bases at J, with 17 bases between. This CDR3 contains 16 residues. The CDR3 sequence: CASSAQGGGYTDTQYF. The CDR3 DNA reads TGTGCCAGTAGTGCACAGGGAGGAGGGTACACAGATACGCAGTATTTT. The whole variable domain, filled in from reference TRBV19 and TRBJ2-3, reads DGGITQSPKYLFRKEGQNVTLSCEQNLNHDAMYWYRQDPGQGLRLIYYSQIVNDFQKGDIAEGYSVSREKKESFPLTVTSAQKNPTAFYLCASSAQGGGYTDTQYFGPGTRLTVL.

This clonotype was seen many times. The gene calls are TRBV11-3 and TRBJ1-2; tentatively, D is TRBD1 (5 bases). Germline assignment: CDR1 SGHNT and CDR2 YENEEA. This CDR3 has 12 residues. The V end lost 4 bases, the J end lost 8 bases, and 11 bases lay between the germline ends. The CDR3 loop reads CASSSSKGGYTF. CDR3 nucleotides: TGTGCCAGCAGCTCGAGTAAGGGGGGCTACACCTTC.

This clonotype showed up just a few times. V usage is TRBV27 and J usage is TRBJ1-1; D is undetermined. The CDR3 contains 14 residues. Germline lookup yields CDR1 MNHEY and CDR2 SMNVEV (reference sequence). V gave up 5 bases and J gave up 1 base, with 11 bases separating them. Here the CDR3 DNA reads TGTGCCAGCAGTCTGTACGGGTCGAACACTGAAGCTTTCTTT. Amino acids: CASSLYGSNTEAFF.

The chain links TRBV19 to TRBJ2-1; the D gene could be TRBD1 or TRBD2 (5 bases each). In germline, CDR1 is LNHDA, CDR2 SQIVND (reference sequence). The CDR3 runs to 15 residues. Trimming removed 3 bases from V and 4 bases from J, with 13 bases in between. The DNA of the CDR3 is TGTGCCAGTAGTATCGGCGTAGGGGAGTACAATGAGCAGTTCTTC. It yields the protein CASSIGVGEYNEQFF.

With respect to this clonotype: It may be a read error: a sequence one base away is much more abundant. The CDR3: CANSPEQSTGELFF. In DNA form, the CDR3 reads TGTGCCAACAGCCCGGAGCAGAGCACCGGGGAGCTGTTTTTT. The V and J genes are TRBV7-6 and TRBJ2-2; D gene unclear. The CDR3 extends over 14 amino acids. CDR1 and CDR2 (germline): SGHVS, FNYEAQ.

With regard to this clonotype: This may be a read error, as it is one base from a much larger clone. The V and J genes are TRBV6-2 or TRBV6-3 and TRBJ2-2; D call uncertain. The CDR3 contains 14 residues. The germline V gene encodes CDR1 MNHEY and CDR2 SVGEGT. The V end was cut by 0 bases, the J end by 2 bases, with 4 bases between. CDR3 amino acids: CASSYSINTGELFF. CDR3 nucleotides: TGTGCCAGCAGTTACTCGATTAACACCGGGGAGCTGTTTTTT.

The rearrangement links TRBV27 to TRBJ1-3; D unclear. Germline CDR1 MNHEY, CDR2 SMNVEV (reference sequence). The V and J ends lost 9 bases and 0 bases respectively, with 12 bases between them. This CDR3 has 14 amino acids. The chain's CDR3 is CARGSPSSGNTIYF. CDR3 coding DNA: TGTGCCAGAGGCTCACCCAGCTCTGGAAACACCATATATTTT.

The sample holds a few counts of this clonotype. The gene calls are TRBV7-3 and TRBJ2-7; 8 nucleotides align to TRBD1. V trimming: 5 bases; J trimming: 0 bases; junction bases outside the gene matches: 18. The CDR3 contains 19 residues. CDR1 SGHTA and CDR2 FQGTGA come from the germline V gene. CDR3: CASSTRQGWRSGSSYEQYV. The CDR3, as DNA: TGTGCCAGCAGCACCCGACAGGGGTGGAGATCGGGGAGCTCCTACGAGCAGTACGTC.